This T cell receptor (beta chain) was obtained from a study of regulatory T cells in long-lasting Graves disease. Whole-study results and caveats: Fewer public clonotypes were shared by new patients (approximately 970) than by persistent patients (about 2,700).

In this sample, this clonotype turned up many times. Its antigen is still unknown. Sequencing libraries for TCR beta were prepared with iRepertoire HTBI primers and Arm-PCR of CDR3 regions. TCRdb ran MiXCR on the multiplex PCR reads and lists one entry per CDR3 protein. The sample shows 550,000 to 600,000 distinct CDR3 sequences, about 16% of them seen only once. Described time point: newly diagnosed GD, antithyroid drugs for less than 3 months. Following extraction of RNA from PBMCs, that RNA was used to make the TCR library. Germline V lookup: CDR1 LGHDT, CDR2 YNNKEL (reference sequence). Trimming took 1 base from V and 6 from J; bases not matched to a gene: 10. The CDR3 loop spans 16 amino acids. These records were also assigned to another study, of T cells in Graves' hyperthyroidism and ophthalmopathy. That publication notes: Graves' hyperthyroidism qualified as stable when ophthalmopathy did not progress within 18 months. The blood repertoire included most of the expanded thyroid clonotypes above 0.001.

The chain joins TRBV3-1 to TRBJ1-1; 8 bases agree with TRBD1. The receptor was derived from a young man with Graves disease. Sequencing was performed on peripheral blood mononuclear cells (PBMCs), taken at new diagnosis, from a patient treated with antithyroid drugs. Here the CDR3 reads CASSQGPGGAGSEAFF. The DNA for the CDR3 is TGTGCCAGCAGCCAAGGGCCAGGGGGCGCCGGTTCTGAAGCTTTCTTT.